This T cell receptor beta chain was identified in a study of blood T cell repertoires in COVID-19. The length of the CDR3 is 16 residues. Trimming cost V 0 bases and J 3 bases, with 12 bases left between them. CDR1 is SGHVS, CDR2 FNYEAQ, per germline. Sequenced by immunoSEQ multiplex PCR; TCRdb stores in-frame clones only, minus some. There are under 80,000 clones in the sample; approximately 80% occur only once, and roughly 11% lies in the top ten. Material: peripheral blood. The genes are TRBV7-6 and TRBJ2-1, with D perhaps TRBD1 (6 bases). The origin of this receptor is a man in his fifties with acute or convalescent COVID-19. The CDR3 nucleotides read TGTGCCAGCAGCTTAGCTGGTCAGGGGCTCTACAATGAGCAGTTCTTC. It codes for CASSLAGQGLYNEQFF.